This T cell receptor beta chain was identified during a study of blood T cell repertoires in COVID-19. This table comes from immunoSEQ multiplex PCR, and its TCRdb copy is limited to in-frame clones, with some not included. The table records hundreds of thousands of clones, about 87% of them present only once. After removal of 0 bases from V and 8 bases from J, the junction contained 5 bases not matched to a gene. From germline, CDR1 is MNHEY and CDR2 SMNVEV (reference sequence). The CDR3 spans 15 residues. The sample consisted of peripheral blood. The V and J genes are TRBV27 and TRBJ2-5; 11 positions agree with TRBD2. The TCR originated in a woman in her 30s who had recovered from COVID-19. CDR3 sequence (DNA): TGTGCCAGCAGTTTATCGCGGCTAGCGGGGGGAACCCAGTACTTC. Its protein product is CASSLSRLAGGTQYF.